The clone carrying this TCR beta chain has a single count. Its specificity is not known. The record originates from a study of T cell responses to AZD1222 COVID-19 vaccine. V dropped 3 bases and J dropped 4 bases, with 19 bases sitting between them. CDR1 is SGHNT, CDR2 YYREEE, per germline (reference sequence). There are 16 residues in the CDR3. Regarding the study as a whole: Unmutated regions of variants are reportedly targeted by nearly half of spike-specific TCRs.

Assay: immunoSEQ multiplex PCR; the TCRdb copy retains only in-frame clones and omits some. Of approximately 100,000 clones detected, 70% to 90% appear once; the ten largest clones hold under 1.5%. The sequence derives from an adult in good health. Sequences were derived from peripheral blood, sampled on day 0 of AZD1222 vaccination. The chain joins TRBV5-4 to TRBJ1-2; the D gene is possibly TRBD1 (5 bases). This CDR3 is CASSSLLGGVGYGYTF. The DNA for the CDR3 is TGTGCCAGCAGCTCCCTATTGGGGGGGGTGGGCTATGGCTACACCTTC.